A selection of T cell receptor beta chains follows, all from one sample in a study of blood T cell repertoires in COVID-19. The table came from immunoSEQ multiplex PCR; TCRdb's copy has only in-frame clones and leaves some out. The sample lists 200,000 to 250,000 clones, around 82% occurring once. The sample taken for sequencing was peripheral blood. These receptors originate from a woman older than 75 with acute or convalescent COVID-19. Both conserved end residues are part of each CDR3. D genes are given only for firm matches. The listing skips clone size in some rows; elsewhere it reads once, few, many or a size class.

d_call	v_call	clone_size	j_call	cdr3_aa	cdr3_nt
-	TRBV19	few	TRBJ1-5	CASTLRFGQPQHF	TGTGCCAGTACCCTGCGTTTTGGTCAGCCCCAGCATTTT
-	TRBV19	-	TRBJ1-1	CASSREGEATEAFF	TGTGCCAGTAGTCGGGAGGGGGAAGCGACTGAAGCTTTCTTT
TRBD1	TRBV5-1	-	TRBJ1-1	CASSLQGVNTEAFF	TGCGCCAGCAGCTTACAGGGGGTGAACACTGAAGCTTTCTTT
-	TRBV12-5	few	TRBJ1-2	CASGLGQNYGYTF	TGTGCTAGTGGTTTGGGGCAGAACTATGGCTACACCTTC
TRBD1	TRBV19	once	TRBJ1-5	CASKGGGTANQPQHF	TGTGCCAGTAAGGGGGGTGGGACAGCAAATCAGCCCCAGCATTTT
-	TRBV9	-	TRBJ2-7	CASSVGQGNEQYF	TGTGCCAGCAGCGTAGGGCAGGGTAACGAGCAGTACTTC
-	TRBV29-1	-	TRBJ2-7	CSVEVTAYEQYF	TGCAGCGTTGAAGTCACTGCCTACGAGCAGTACTTC
TRBD1	TRBV6-5	-	TRBJ1-6	CASSRSGTANSPLHF	TGTGCCAGCAGCCGATCCGGGACAGCGAATTCACCCCTCCACTTT
TRBD1	TRBV6-2/TRBV6-3	-	TRBJ1-2	CASSYGGTGTYGYTF	TGTGCCAGCAGTTACGGTGGGACAGGGACCTATGGCTACACCTTC
-	TRBV5-1	-	TRBJ1-5	CASSLGGQGKSNQPQHF	TGCGCCAGCAGCTTGGGGGGCCAGGGGAAGAGCAATCAGCCCCAGCATTTT
-	TRBV21-1	-	TRBJ1-5	CASSKGGRGPNQPQHF	TGTGCCAGCAGCAAAGGCGGCAGGGGCCCCAATCAGCCCCAGCATTTT
-	TRBV3-1/TRBV3-2	few	TRBJ2-7	CASSLAGHSYEQYF	TGTGCCAGCAGCCTCGCGGGGCACTCCTACGAGCAGTACTTC
TRBD2	TRBV28	-	TRBJ2-5	CASSIQGLAGGSQETQYF	TGTGCCAGCAGCATACAGGGACTAGCGGGGGGATCGCAAGAGACCCAGTACTTC
TRBD1	TRBV4-3	-	TRBJ1-1	CASSQEDRGQGEAFF	TGCGCCAGCAGCCAGGAAGACAGGGGGCAAGGTGAAGCTTTCTTT
TRBD1	TRBV5-5	-	TRBJ1-1	CASSLATGRNTEAFF	TGTGCCAGCAGCTTGGCGACAGGGAGGAACACTGAAGCTTTCTTT
TRBD2	TRBV7-2	once	TRBJ2-6	CASSFSGGLGANVLTF	TGTGCCAGCAGCTTTAGCGGGGGGCTTGGGGCCAACGTCCTGACTTTC
TRBD1	TRBV2	-	TRBJ1-4	CASTPGQRATNEKLFF	TGTGCCAGCACCCCGGGACAGAGAGCAACTAATGAAAAACTGTTTTTT
TRBD1	TRBV7-8	-	TRBJ1-5	CASSLAAGQVYQPQHF	TGTGCCAGCAGCTTAGCTGCGGGACAGGTCTATCAGCCCCAGCATTTT
TRBD1	TRBV6-5	-	TRBJ1-1	CASSRPTGVVTEAFF	TGTGCCAGCAGTCGGCCGACAGGGGTGGTAACTGAAGCTTTCTTT
-	TRBV24-1	-	TRBJ2-6	CATSAGSPRGIGANVLTF	TGTGCCACCAGTGCCGGAAGCCCCCGGGGAATTGGGGCCAACGTCCTGACTTTC
TRBD2	TRBV3-1/TRBV3-2	-	TRBJ2-7	CASRDSGGPHEQYF	TGTGCCAGCCGGGATAGCGGGGGTCCCCACGAGCAGTACTTC
-	TRBV5-1	-	TRBJ2-2	CASSSGTRNTGELFF	TGCGCCAGCAGCTCCGGGACACGGAACACCGGGGAGCTGTTTTTT
-	TRBV6-5	-	TRBJ1-1	CASRFGQHTEAFF	TGTGCCAGCAGGTTCGGACAGCACACTGAAGCTTTCTTT
-	TRBV12-3/TRBV12-4	-	TRBJ1-1	CASSFSQNTEAFF	TGTGCCAGCAGTTTTAGCCAGAACACTGAAGCTTTCTTT
-	TRBV2	-	TRBJ1-1	CASSEGRGISAEAFF	TGTGCCAGCAGTGAGGGGCGGGGAATTTCTGCTGAAGCTTTCTTT
TRBD2	TRBV9	-	TRBJ2-1	CASSVEPSGLYNEQFF	TGTGCCAGCAGCGTAGAACCTAGCGGGCTGTACAATGAGCAGTTCTTC
-	TRBV18	-	TRBJ1-3	CASSPPRGRPSGNTIYF	TGTGCCAGCTCACCACCGAGAGGGAGGCCCTCTGGAAACACCATATATTTT
TRBD2	TRBV9	-	TRBJ2-3	CASSVASGGEADTQYF	TGTGCCAGCAGCGTAGCTAGCGGGGGGGAGGCAGATACGCAGTATTTT
-	TRBV5-8	-	TRBJ2-5	CASSFAGATQYF	TGTGCCAGCAGCTTCGCGGGGGCGACCCAGTACTTC
-	TRBV25-1	-	TRBJ1-2	CASSDRQRGNYGYTF	TGTGCCAGCAGTGATAGGCAGAGAGGAAACTATGGCTACACCTTC
-	TRBV21-1	-	TRBJ2-2	CASSLGTRGTGELFF	TGTGCCAGCAGCCTTGGGACTAGAGGCACCGGGGAGCTGTTTTTT
TRBD1	TRBV19	-	TRBJ1-2	CASNTGGRNYGYTF	TGTGCCAGTAATACAGGGGGGCGAAACTATGGCTACACCTTC
-	TRBV25-1	-	TRBJ1-6	CASSRGDSPLHF	TGTGCCAGCAGCAGGGGTGATTCACCCCTCCACTTT
-	TRBV19	-	TRBJ1-1	CASSIQVYTEAFF	TGTGCCAGTAGTATACAGGTTTACACTGAAGCTTTCTTT
-	TRBV13	-	TRBJ2-1	CASSPHNEQFF	TGTGCCAGCAGCCCTCACAATGAGCAGTTCTTC
-	TRBV6-5	-	TRBJ1-2	CASRLGGTDSYGYTF	TGTGCCAGCAGACTGGGGGGAACGGACTCCTATGGCTACACCTTC
-	TRBV5-1	-	TRBJ1-2	CASSLGQGGRYGYTF	TGCGCCAGCAGCTTGGGGCAGGGTGGACGCTATGGCTACACCTTC
TRBD2	TRBV3-1/TRBV3-2	-	TRBJ2-7	CASSQALAAYEQYF	TGTGCCAGCAGCCAAGCGCTAGCGGCCTACGAGCAGTACTTC
-	TRBV28	-	TRBJ2-2	CASRTTGPGELFF	TGTGCCAGCAGAACGACAGGCCCCGGGGAGCTGTTTTTT
-	TRBV4-2	-	TRBJ1-2	CASSQLRKVGGYTF	TGTGCCAGCAGCCAACTCAGGAAAGTTGGAGGCTACACCTTC
-	TRBV7-2	-	TRBJ1-5	CASSARDNNQPQHF	TGTGCCAGCAGCGCCCGGGACAATAATCAGCCCCAGCATTTT
TRBD1	TRBV12-3/TRBV12-4	-	TRBJ1-1	CASSLWDRSEAFF	TGTGCCAGCAGTTTATGGGACAGATCTGAAGCTTTCTTT
-	TRBV5-4	-	TRBJ1-1	CASSLGVRRENTEAFF	TGTGCCAGCAGCTTGGGGGTCCGGAGGGAGAACACTGAAGCTTTCTTT
TRBD1	TRBV28	-	TRBJ1-2	CASSLNRGYGYTF	TGTGCCAGCAGTCTAAACAGGGGCTATGGCTACACCTTC
-	TRBV11-1	once	TRBJ1-6	CASSFRQGQSPLHF	TGTGCCAGCAGCTTTAGGCAGGGGCAGTCACCCCTCCACTTT
TRBD1	TRBV28	-	TRBJ1-4	CASSSTGVNEKLFF	TGTGCCAGCAGCTCGACAGGGGTTAATGAAAAACTGTTTTTT
-	TRBV5-5	-	TRBJ2-7	CASSLAGENYYEQYF	TGTGCCAGCAGCTTGGCGGGGGAAAACTACTACGAGCAGTACTTC
TRBD2	TRBV5-1	-	TRBJ2-5	CASSLSGGGAGETQYF	TGCGCCAGCAGCCTCTCTGGCGGGGGGGCCGGTGAGACCCAGTACTTC
TRBD1	TRBV7-8	-	TRBJ1-3	CASSFYRDRDTIYF	TGTGCCAGCAGCTTCTACCGGGACAGGGACACCATATATTTT
TRBD2	TRBV11-3	-	TRBJ2-3	CASSLGIAGGNTDTQYF	TGTGCCAGCAGCTTAGGCATAGCGGGGGGAAACACAGATACGCAGTATTTT